This T cell receptor beta chain emerged from a study of T cells after yellow fever vaccination. For the study at large: Low-cell-number fractions underwent preparation using SMART-Seq v4 Ultra Low Input.

This clonotype has at least ten counts. A single record per CDR3 protein comes from TCRdb applying MiXCR to the 5' RACE reads. This sample has under 90,000 distinct CDR3 sequences, with about 6% found just once. The material sequenced was CD8+ T cells sorted from PBMCs, taken about 41 days after the first yellow fever vaccination. The TCR was taken from a man between 18 and 35 years old who received the YFV17D yellow fever vaccine.

The CDR3 sequence: CASRPTTGWETQYF. In nucleotides, the CDR3 is TGTGCCAGCAGACCCACGACAGGGTGGGAGACCCAGTACTTC. The chain couples TRBV27 to TRBJ2-5, with 7 bases that match TRBD1. The germline V gene has CDR1 MNHEY and CDR2 SMNVEV (reference sequence). J was trimmed by 5 bases and V by 6 bases; bases with no gene match: 9. The CDR3 sequence is 14 residues long.